The TCR beta chain described here comes from a study of beta chain features in type 1 diabetes. Study-wide context: Cell yields, gender and age were comparable in patients and healthy donors. All samples together contributed almost 110,000,000 sorted cells for examination.

Broader study findings: Shortening of TCRB CDR3s, moderate but significant, appeared in all four CD4+ subsets of Type 1 diabetes patients.

Note on this clone: Its antigen is unidentified.

The authors reverse transcribed all of the isolated RNA, so sequencing captured expressed TCRB transcripts. Only in-frame clones appear in the TCRdb table, and some are missing; sequencing was by immunoSEQ multiplex PCR. The sample contains under 850,000 clones, 13% of which appear only once. Sequences were obtained from naive CD4+ T cells from blood. This TCR derives from a man younger than 35 with type 1 diabetes.

The CDR3 coding sequence is TGCAGCGTCCGGACCCGTGAGCAGTTCTTC. This translates into CSVRTREQFF. J is TRBJ2-1 and V is TRBV29-1, with D unresolved. This CDR3 has 10 amino acids. Germline lookup yields CDR1 SQVTM and CDR2 ANQGSEA. Trimming removed 6 bases at V and 9 bases at J, with 9 bases between.